A single sample gave rise to the 31 T cell receptor beta chains below, sequenced in a study of blood T cell repertoires in COVID-19. The table came from immunoSEQ multiplex PCR; TCRdb's copy has only in-frame clones and leaves some out. The sample has 99,000 or so clones, 82% seen once. Material for sequencing was peripheral blood. Every receptor here comes from a woman of 80 years or more with acute or convalescent COVID-19.

The gene calls are TRBV6-6 and TRBJ2-2; D possibly corresponds to TRBD2 (5 bases). V lost 5 bases and J lost 4, with 26 bases in between. The CDR3 totals 19 residues. CDR1 and CDR2 from the germline V gene are MNHNY and SVGAGI (reference sequence). CDR3 in amino acids: CASSPGGVGEGRGTGELFF. The CDR3, as DNA: TGTGCCAGCAGTCCTGGTGGGGTCGGAGAAGGACGGGGCACCGGGGAGCTGTTTTTT.

The chain uses TRBV4-1 and TRBJ2-5; 9 bases match TRBD2. This CDR3 has 15 amino acids. Losses at the gene ends were 4 bases for V and 1 base for J; bases not matched to a gene: 4. The germline CDR1 and CDR2 sequences are MGHRA and YSYEKL. CDR3 amino acids: CASSRFSGSQETQYF. DNA for the CDR3: TGCGCCAGCAGCCGTTTTAGCGGGAGCCAAGAGACCCAGTACTTC.

The chain recombines TRBV28 with TRBJ1-4; D is uncertain. Trimming pared 6 bases from V and 5 bases from J, leaving 19 bases between. The CDR3 covers 16 residues. The germline CDR1 and CDR2 sequences are MDHEN and SYDVKM. This CDR3 is CASSPTIGTLNEKLFF. The DNA for the CDR3 is TGTGCCAGCAGCCCCACTATAGGTACCCTCAATGAAAAACTGTTTTTT.

The chain employs TRBV24-1 and TRBJ1-4; possible D gene TRBD1, 5 bases. V was cut by 4 bases and J by 8 bases, with 10 bases left in between. CDR1 is KGHDR and CDR2 is SFDVKD in the germline V gene. The CDR3 sequence is 13 residues long. CDR3 in DNA: TGTGCCACCAGTGACCCACAGGAGGAAAAACTGTTTTTT. This translates into CATSDPQEEKLFF.

As regards this clone: The sample holds other DNA sequences that translate to the same CDR3. The V call is TRBV5-1, the J call TRBJ1-3; 7 bases are shared with TRBD1. This CDR3 region has 14 residues. V lost 2 bases to trimming and J lost 2 bases; unmatched junction nucleotides: 1. Germline V gene sequence: CDR1 SGHRS, CDR2 YFSETQ. CDR3 region: CASSLGQAGNTIYF. The CDR3 nucleotides are TGCGCCAGCAGCTTAGGACAGGCTGGAAACACCATATATTTT.

This clone was seen more than once but under ten times. The V and J genes are TRBV29-1 and TRBJ2-1, with 12 bases identical to TRBD2. This CDR3 is 16 amino acids long. Germline CDR1 reads SQVTM; CDR2 reads ANQGSEA. V trimming: 1 base; J trimming: 1 base; junction bases outside the gene matches: 2. CDR3 nucleotide sequence: TGCAGCGTTGAAGGACTAGCGGGAGATTCCTACAATGAGCAGTTCTTC. This codes for CSVEGLAGDSYNEQFF.

The chain couples TRBV29-1 to TRBJ2-1; TRBD2 is a possible D gene (5 bases). The V gene lost 7 bases and the J gene lost 9 bases, with 13 bases spanning the gap. The CDR3 extends over 11 amino acids. The V gene's germline CDR1 is SQVTM and CDR2 ANQGSEA. In DNA form, the CDR3 reads TGCAGCGCAGAGAGCGGTCTTGAGCAGTTCTTC. This encodes CSAESGLEQFF.

CDR3 sequence reads: CASSPTDRGFSYNEQFF. In DNA, the CDR3 is TGTGCCAGCAGTCCAACGGACAGGGGCTTCTCCTACAATGAGCAGTTCTTC. The chain recombines TRBV6-6 with TRBJ2-1; 9 bases fit TRBD1. This CDR3 region has 17 residues. In germline, CDR1 is MNHNY, CDR2 SVGAGI (reference sequence). J gave up 0 bases and V 5 bases, and 8 bases lay outside the gene matches.

In this sample, this clone turned up once. The chain recombines TRBV15 with TRBJ1-3; D is unclear. The V gene's germline CDR1 is LNHNV and CDR2 YYDKDF (reference sequence). CDR3 length: 16 residues. Trimming removed 4 bases at V and 3 bases at J, with 16 bases between. CDR3 sequence: CATSKTPRSGGNTIYF. The CDR3 nucleotides are TGTGCCACCAGCAAAACGCCCCGCTCGGGTGGAAACACCATATATTTT.

CDR3 in DNA: TGTGCCAGCAGCTCATGGTCGGGGTCCTACGAGCAGTACTTC. Amino acids: CASSSWSGSYEQYF. This rearrangement joins TRBV5-4 to TRBJ2-7; tentatively, D is TRBD2 (5 bases). V lost 3 bases to trimming and J lost 1 base, with 11 bases between them. The germline V gene encodes CDR1 SGHNT and CDR2 YYREEE (reference sequence). The CDR3 runs 14 residues.

The chain employs TRBV30 and TRBJ2-5, with a possible D match to TRBD1 (5 bases). V shed 4 bases and J shed 4 bases, with 19 bases lying between them. CDR3 length: 15 residues. Per germline, CDR1 GTSNPN and CDR2 SVGIG (reference sequence). As DNA, the CDR3 is TGTGCCTGGAAAGAGGCGCTGACAGAGGTAGAGACCCAGTACTTC. Translation: CAWKEALTEVETQYF.

The V and J genes are TRBV7-9 and TRBJ2-5; D is possibly TRBD1 (5 bases). The CDR3 is made up of 15 amino acids. Trimming stripped 5 bases from V and 3 bases from J, with 16 bases between. CDR1 is SEHNR and CDR2 is FQNEAQ in the germline V gene (reference sequence). The chain's CDR3 is CASSLNLAGKETQYF. The CDR3 region has the DNA TGTGCCAGCAGCCTAAATCTGGCAGGGAAAGAGACCCAGTACTTC.

The chain has TRBV18 and TRBJ2-5; D is perhaps TRBD2 (5 bases). Trimming left V 3 bases short and J 2 bases short, with 16 bases between. CDR3 size: 16 residues. CDR1 and CDR2 from the germline V gene are KGHSH and LQKENI. Written as DNA, the CDR3 is TGTGCCAGCTCACCTCTGGACTTTCAATTTCAAGAGACCCAGTACTTC. Translation gives CASSPLDFQFQETQYF.

This chain uses TRBV15 with TRBJ2-1, with 14 bases identical to TRBD2. This CDR3 is 16 amino acids long. With 3 bases clipped from V and 6 bases from J, the junction kept 4 bases outside the gene matches. In germline, CDR1 is LNHNV, CDR2 YYDKDF (reference sequence). The CDR3 bases are TGTGCCACCAGCAGCCCGACTAGCGGGAGGGGCAATGAGCAGTTCTTC. Protein product: CATSSPTSGRGNEQFF. Together with reference TRBV15 and TRBJ2-1, the CDR3 gives the full variable domain: DAMVIQNPRYQVTQFGKPVTLSCSQTLNHNVMYWYQQKSSQAPKLLFHYYDKDFNNEADTPDNFQSRRPNTSFCFLDIRSPGLGDTAMYLCATSSPTSGRGNEQFFGPGTRLTVL.

Turning to this clone: This sample also contains other DNA sequences that code for the same CDR3. The genes are TRBV9 and TRBJ2-1; D not resolved. Germline lookup yields CDR1 SGDLS and CDR2 YYNGEE. CDR3 length: 16 residues. V shed 1 base and J shed 0 bases, with 11 bases lying between them. The CDR3 nucleotides are TGTGCCAGCAGCGTATACGGCTCTAGCTCCTACAATGAGCAGTTCTTC. This sequence encodes CASSVYGSSSYNEQFF.

The chain is built from TRBV5-1 and TRBJ1-1; 8 bases align to TRBD1. The CDR3 loop spans 16 amino acids. V lost 0 bases, J lost 0 bases, and 4 bases stayed unmatched. In germline, CDR1 is SGHRS, CDR2 YFSETQ. This CDR3 reads CASSLAQGAMNTEAFF. The CDR3, as DNA: TGCGCCAGCAGCTTGGCGCAGGGGGCCATGAACACTGAAGCTTTCTTT.

CDR3 sequence: CASSPGTSGRETQYF. The DNA for the CDR3 is TGCGCCAGCAGCCCAGGGACTAGCGGGAGAGAGACCCAGTACTTC. This chain uses TRBV5-1 with TRBJ2-5, with 14 bases aligning to TRBD2. V shed 4 bases, J shed 4 bases, and the junction held 3 bases outside the gene matches. CDR3 size: 15 residues. Germline CDR1 and CDR2: SGHRS and YFSETQ. The variable domain in full, completed from reference TRBV5-1 and TRBJ2-5, reads KAGVTQTPRYLIKTRGQQVTLSCSPISGHRSVSWYQQTPGQGLQFLFEYFSETQRNKGNFPGRFSGRQFSNSRSEMNVSTLELGDSALYLCASSPGTSGRETQYFGPGTRLLVL.

V and J are TRBV4-3 and TRBJ2-6; possible D gene TRBD2, 7 bases. The germline V gene encodes CDR1 LGHNA and CDR2 YSLEER. Deletions cut 3 bases from V and 4 bases from J, with 31 bases between. CDR3 size: 22 residues. The CDR3 nucleotides read TGCGCCAGCAGCCACGGTGTGGGGGGGACGGGACTGGGGGCTTCGGGGGCCAACGTCCTGACTTTC. This translates into CASSHGVGGTGLGASGANVLTF.

The chain joins TRBV7-8 to TRBJ2-1, with 10 nucleotides matching TRBD2. This CDR3 contains 16 residues. Germline V gene data show CDR1 as SGHVS and CDR2 as FQNEAQ. V shed 2 bases and J 4 bases; nucleotides not matched to a gene: 5. The chain's CDR3 is CASSLFRAGGYNEQFF. In nucleotides, the CDR3 is TGTGCCAGCAGCTTATTTCGAGCGGGAGGGTACAATGAGCAGTTCTTC. The whole variable domain, remainder taken from reference TRBV7-8 and TRBJ2-1, is GAGVSQSPRYKVAKRGQDVALRCDPISGHVSLFWYQQALGQGPEFLTYFQNEAQLDKSGLPSDRFFAERPEGSVSTLKIQRTQQEDSAVYLCASSLFRAGGYNEQFFGPGTRLTVL.

The chain employs TRBV30 and TRBJ1-1; 7 bases agree with TRBD1. Germline V gene lookup returns CDR1 GTSNPN and CDR2 SVGIG (reference sequence). Germline trimming cut 2 bases from V and 7 bases from J; bases unmatched to any gene: 4. CDR3 length: 12 amino acids. CDR3 coding DNA: TGTGCCTGGAGTCTTGGACAGGTTGAAGCTTTCTTT. Amino acids: CAWSLGQVEAFF.

The V and J genes are TRBV24-1 and TRBJ2-5; 7 bases are a match to TRBD1. V shed 9 bases, J shed 2 bases, and the junction held 8 bases outside the gene matches. The CDR3 is 14 amino acids. CDR1 and CDR2 (germline): KGHDR, SFDVKD. The CDR3 is CATSEGTAQETQYF. The DNA of the CDR3 is TGTGCCACCTCTGAAGGGACAGCTCAAGAGACCCAGTACTTC.

The chain has TRBV9 and TRBJ2-3; TRBD2 matches 7 bases. Trimming at V came to 0 bases and at J to 1 base, leaving 5 bases not matched to a gene. The CDR3 length is 16 residues. Germline V gene lookup returns CDR1 SGDLS and CDR2 YYNGEE. As DNA, the CDR3 is TGTGCCAGCAGCGTAGCCCCGGGACTACGCACAGATACGCAGTATTTT. Amino acids: CASSVAPGLRTDTQYF.

This chain connects TRBV11-2 to TRBJ2-7; TRBD1 agrees at 7 bases. CDR3 length: 12 residues. After removal of 2 bases from V and 10 bases from J, the junction contained 5 bases not matched to a gene. Germline CDR1 and CDR2: SGHAT and FQNNGV. The DNA for the CDR3 is TGTGCCAGCAGCTTAACAGGGGTAGAACAGTACGTC. Translated, it gives CASSLTGVEQYV.

The chain is built from TRBV5-4 and TRBJ2-5; 7 bases are a match to TRBD1. Unmatched junction bases numbered 5, after V lost 3 bases and J lost 3 bases. The CDR3 spans 14 residues. Germline lookup yields CDR1 SGHNT and CDR2 YYREEE (reference sequence). CDR3 loop: CASSSPTGEETQYF. In DNA, the CDR3 is TGTGCCAGCAGCTCTCCTACAGGGGAAGAGACCCAGTACTTC.

J is TRBJ2-1 and V is TRBV11-3; 10 bases fit TRBD2. The CDR3 consists of 18 residues. The junction had 15 bases not matched to a gene; V was cut back by 1 base and J by 9 bases. In germline, CDR1 is SGHNT, CDR2 YENEEA. CDR3 loop: CASSLAGPSSGRIAEQFF. The CDR3 DNA reads as TGTGCCAGCAGCTTAGCGGGACCGTCTAGCGGGAGAATAGCTGAGCAGTTCTTC.

V is TRBV30 and J is TRBJ2-7, with 8 bases that match TRBD2. V lost 7 bases and J lost 0; bases outside the gene matches: 8. CDR1 is GTSNPN, CDR2 SVGIG, per germline (reference sequence). The CDR3 runs to 14 residues. As DNA, the CDR3 is TGTGCCTTCAACTTAGCGGGGAGCTCCTACGAGCAGTACGTC. This encodes CAFNLAGSSYEQYV.

At least ten counts were recorded for this clone. The V call is TRBV6-6, the J call TRBJ1-2; D not resolved. Germline CDR1 MNHNY, CDR2 SVGAGI (reference sequence). Trimming removed 8 bases at V and 7 bases at J, with 17 bases between. This CDR3 has 13 residues. The CDR3 DNA reads TGTGCCAGCCAGAGGGAGTCAAGCTTTGGCTACACCTTC. Translated, it gives CASQRESSFGYTF.

V gene TRBV5-1 combines with J gene TRBJ1-2, with TRBD1 identical over 8 bases. Germline values: CDR1 SGHRS, CDR2 YFSETQ. V dropped 4 bases and J dropped 8; count of bases not matched to a gene: 7. The CDR3 consists of 13 residues. The CDR3 sequence is CASSAEDRDGYTF. The CDR3 nucleotides are TGCGCCAGCAGCGCCGAGGACAGGGACGGCTACACCTTC.

V and J are TRBV4-1 and TRBJ1-2, with D perhaps matching TRBD1 (5 bases). The CDR3 has 13 amino acids. Trimming stripped 2 bases from V and 5 bases from J, with 9 bases between. CDR1 is MGHRA and CDR2 is YSYEKL in the germline V gene. The CDR3: CASSQQGSYGYTF. CDR3 nucleotides: TGCGCCAGCAGCCAACAGGGAAGTTATGGCTACACCTTC.

The rearrangement joins TRBV9 to TRBJ1-2, with TRBD1 matching over 9 bases. Per the germline V gene, CDR1 is SGDLS and CDR2 is YYNGEE. The J segment lost 0 bases and the V segment lost 5 bases, leaving 5 bases of the junction unmatched. CDR3 length: 15 amino acids. The CDR3, as DNA: TGTGCCAGCAGTGGACAGGGGACCTCTAACTATGGCTACACCTTC. This sequence encodes CASSGQGTSNYGYTF.

About this clone: A much larger clone differs from this one at a single base, so this may be a read error. The CDR3 spells CASSQDGAGNQPQHF. CDR3 in DNA: TGTGCCAGCAGCCAAGATGGGGCGGGCAATCAGCCCCAGCATTTT. The rearrangement uses TRBV3-1 (or the pseudogene TRBV3-2) and TRBJ1-5; the D gene is possibly TRBD1 (5 bases). The CDR3 is made up of 15 amino acids. Germline V gives CDR1 LGHDT, CDR2 YNNKEL (reference sequence). Trimming cost V 0 bases and J 2 bases, with 8 bases left between them.